Presented here are 5 T cell receptor beta chains from one specimen sequenced in a study of blood T cell repertoires in COVID-19. Profiling relied on immunoSEQ multiplex PCR, and the TCRdb table lists in-frame clones only, not all of them. The sample has about 67,000 clones; around 87% are singletons. The specimen sequenced was peripheral blood. The receptors were gathered from a man in his fifties with active COVID-19.

The chain combines TRBV12-3 or TRBV12-4 with TRBJ1-6; 7 bases align to TRBD1. The V and J ends lost 5 bases and 14 bases, in that order; junction bases with no gene match: 3. This CDR3 has 11 residues. The CDR3 DNA follows: TGTGCCAGCAGTGAGGGGGCAACCCTCCACTTT. It translates to CASSEGATLHF.

The chain couples TRBV6-5 to TRBJ2-7; 8 bases are shared with TRBD1. Germline CDR1 and CDR2: MNHEY and SVGAGI. Trimming removed 5 bases from V and 2 bases from J; junction bases left unmatched: 5. The CDR3 runs 14 residues. This CDR3 reads CASSKDRATYEQYF. The CDR3 coding sequence is TGTGCCAGCAGTAAGGACAGGGCAACCTACGAGCAGTACTTC.

The V and J genes are TRBV30 and TRBJ1-6; D remains unclear. V was trimmed by 4 bases and J by 2 bases, leaving 18 bases between them. This CDR3 comprises 17 residues. Germline lookup yields CDR1 GTSNPN and CDR2 SVGIG (reference sequence). The CDR3 reads CAWTPPRRPPYNSPLHF. In nucleotides, the CDR3 is TGTGCCTGGACCCCCCCGCGGCGCCCACCCTATAATTCACCCCTCCACTTT.

The chain couples TRBV5-1 to TRBJ1-1; 7 positions agree with TRBD1. Per germline, CDR1 SGHRS and CDR2 YFSETQ. With 0 bases clipped from V and 1 base from J, the junction kept 0 bases outside the gene matches. The CDR3 runs 14 residues. The CDR3 DNA is TGCGCCAGCAGCTTGGACAGGGGGAACACTGAAGCTTTCTTT. It encodes CASSLDRGNTEAFF.

The J gene is TRBJ1-1, the V gene TRBV9, with a tentative D call TRBD1 (5 bases). Germline CDR1 and CDR2: SGDLS and YYNGEE. Between the trimmed V and J ends, which lost 3 bases and 5 bases, there was a span of 11 bases. The CDR3 extends over 13 amino acids. CDR3 region: CASSEGVWTEAFF. The CDR3, as DNA: TGTGCCAGCAGCGAAGGGGTTTGGACTGAAGCTTTCTTT.